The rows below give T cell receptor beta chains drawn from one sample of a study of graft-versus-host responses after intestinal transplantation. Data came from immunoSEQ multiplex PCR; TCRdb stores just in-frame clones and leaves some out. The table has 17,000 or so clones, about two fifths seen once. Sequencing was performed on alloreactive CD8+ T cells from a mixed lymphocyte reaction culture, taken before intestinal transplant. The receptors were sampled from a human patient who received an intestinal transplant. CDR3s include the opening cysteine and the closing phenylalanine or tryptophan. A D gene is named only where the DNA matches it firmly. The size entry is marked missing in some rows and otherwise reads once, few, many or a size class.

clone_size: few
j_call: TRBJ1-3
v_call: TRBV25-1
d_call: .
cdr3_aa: CASSLNGNTIYF
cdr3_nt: TGTGCCAGCAGTTTAAATGGAAACACCATATATTTT

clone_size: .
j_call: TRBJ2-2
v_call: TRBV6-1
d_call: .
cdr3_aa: CASSEVGSTGELFF
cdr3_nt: TGTGCCAGCAGTGAAGTCGGATCCACCGGGGAGCTGTTTTTT

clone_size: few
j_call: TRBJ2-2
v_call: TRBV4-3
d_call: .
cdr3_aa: CASSQEVAPGELFF
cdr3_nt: TGCGCCAGCAGCCAAGAGGTGGCCCCCGGGGAGCTGTTTTTT

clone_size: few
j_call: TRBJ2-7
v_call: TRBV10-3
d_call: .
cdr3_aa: CAISEGELENCEQYF
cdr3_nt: TGTGCCATCAGTGAGGGGGAACTAGAAAATTGCGAGCAGTACTTC

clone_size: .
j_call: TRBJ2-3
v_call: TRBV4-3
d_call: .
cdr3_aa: CASSQDGGGSTDTQYF
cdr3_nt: TGCGCCAGCAGCCAAGATGGGGGGGGCAGCACAGATACGCAGTATTTT

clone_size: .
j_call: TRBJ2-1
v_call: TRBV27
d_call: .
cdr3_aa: CASSYGGGHNEQFF
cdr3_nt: TGTGCCAGCAGTTACGGGGGTGGGCACAATGAGCAGTTCTTC

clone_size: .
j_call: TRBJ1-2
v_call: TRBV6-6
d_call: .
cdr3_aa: CASSFGQKPNYGYTF
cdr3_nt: TGTGCCAGCAGTTTTGGACAAAAGCCTAACTATGGCTACACCTTC

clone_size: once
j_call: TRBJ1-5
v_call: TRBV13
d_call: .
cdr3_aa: CASSYGTRGLGEPQHF
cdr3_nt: TGTGCCAGCAGCTACGGGACACGGGGTTTGGGTGAGCCCCAGCATTTT

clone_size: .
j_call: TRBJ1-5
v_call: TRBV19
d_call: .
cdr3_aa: CASSIKDARIAIDSNQPQHF
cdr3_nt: TGTGCCAGTAGTATAAAGGACGCGAGGATTGCAATAGATAGCAATCAGCCCCAGCATTTT

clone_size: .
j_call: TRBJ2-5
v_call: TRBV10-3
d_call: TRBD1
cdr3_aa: CAISESRTGTGRETQYF
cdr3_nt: TGTGCCATCAGTGAGTCCCGGACAGGGACCGGGCGGGAGACCCAGTACTTC

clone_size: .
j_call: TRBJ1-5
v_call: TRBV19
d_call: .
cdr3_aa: CASSWTVYSNQPQHF
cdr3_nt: TGTGCCAGTAGCTGGACAGTGTATAGCAATCAGCCCCAGCATTTT

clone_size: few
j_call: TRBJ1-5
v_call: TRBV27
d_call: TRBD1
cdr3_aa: CATAGGSNQPQHF
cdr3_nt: TGTGCCACCGCAGGGGGCAGCAATCAGCCCCAGCATTTT

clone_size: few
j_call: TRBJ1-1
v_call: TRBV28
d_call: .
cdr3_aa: CASSLSRAGSTEAFF
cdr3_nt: TGTGCCAGCAGTTTATCCCGGGCAGGGTCGACTGAAGCTTTCTTT

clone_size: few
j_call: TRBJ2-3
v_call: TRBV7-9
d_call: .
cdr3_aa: CASRFPWKGRDTDTQYF
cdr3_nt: TGTGCCAGCCGCTTTCCCTGGAAGGGCAGGGACACAGATACGCAGTATTTT

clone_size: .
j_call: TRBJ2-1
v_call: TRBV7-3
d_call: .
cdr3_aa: CASSKAGYGGNEQFF
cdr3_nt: TGTGCCAGCAGCAAAGCAGGTTACGGGGGAAATGAGCAGTTCTTC

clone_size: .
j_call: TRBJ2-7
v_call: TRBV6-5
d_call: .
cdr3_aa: CASSEESRRYEQYF
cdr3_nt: TGTGCCAGCAGCGAAGAGAGCAGGCGCTACGAGCAGTACTTC

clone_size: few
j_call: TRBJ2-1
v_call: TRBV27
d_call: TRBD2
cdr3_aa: CASRRSGDGNEQFF
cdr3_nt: TGTGCCAGCAGGCGTAGCGGGGATGGGAATGAGCAGTTCTTC

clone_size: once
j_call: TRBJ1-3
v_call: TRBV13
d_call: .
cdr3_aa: CASSFQGPLAGNTIYF
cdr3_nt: TGTGCCAGCAGCTTCCAGGGACCCCTCGCTGGAAACACCATATATTTT

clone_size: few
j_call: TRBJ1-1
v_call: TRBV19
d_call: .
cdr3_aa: CASSIASGAYTEAFF
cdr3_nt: TGTGCCAGTAGTATAGCGTCCGGGGCGTACACTGAAGCTTTCTTT

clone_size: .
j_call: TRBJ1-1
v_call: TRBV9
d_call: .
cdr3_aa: CASSETGSGTEAFF
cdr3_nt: TGTGCCAGCAGCGAAACAGGGTCAGGGACTGAAGCTTTCTTT

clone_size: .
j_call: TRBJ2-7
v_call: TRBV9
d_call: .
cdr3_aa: CASSPGHINYEQYF
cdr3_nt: TGTGCCAGCAGTCCGGGACACATAAACTACGAGCAGTACTTC

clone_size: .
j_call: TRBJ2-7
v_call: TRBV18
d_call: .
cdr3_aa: CASSPGSRDFYEQYF
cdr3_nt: TGTGCCAGCTCACCGGGGTCCCGGGACTTCTACGAGCAGTACTTC

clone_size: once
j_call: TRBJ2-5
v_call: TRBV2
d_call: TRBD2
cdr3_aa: CASSYKLAGVGKTQYF
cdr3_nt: TGTGCCAGCAGCTATAAACTAGCGGGAGTAGGAAAGACCCAGTACTTC

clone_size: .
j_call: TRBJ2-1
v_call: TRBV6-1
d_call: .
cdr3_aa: CAISESTLNSYNEQFF
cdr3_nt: TGTGCCATCAGTGAGTCGACGCTGAACTCCTACAATGAGCAGTTCTTC

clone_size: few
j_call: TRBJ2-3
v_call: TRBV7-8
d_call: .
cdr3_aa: CASSLFSGSTDTQYF
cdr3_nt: TGTGCCAGCAGCTTGTTTAGCGGTAGCACAGATACGCAGTATTTT

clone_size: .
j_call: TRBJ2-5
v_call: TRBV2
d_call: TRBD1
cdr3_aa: CASRRDRLIETQYF
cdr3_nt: TGTGCCAGCAGGAGGGACAGGCTAATAGAGACCCAGTACTTC

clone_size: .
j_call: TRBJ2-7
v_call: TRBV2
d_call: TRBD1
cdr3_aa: CASEPHQGDKSYEQYF
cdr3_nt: TGTGCCTCCGAGCCCCACCAGGGGGACAAGAGCTACGAGCAGTACTTC

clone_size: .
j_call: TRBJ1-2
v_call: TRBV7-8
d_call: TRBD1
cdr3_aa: CASSNRYFGQANYGYTF
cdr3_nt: TGTGCCAGCAGCAACCGATACTTCGGACAGGCTAACTATGGCTACACCTTC

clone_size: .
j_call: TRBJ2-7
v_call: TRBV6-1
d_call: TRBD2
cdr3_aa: CASRVISGSSYEQYF
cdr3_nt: TGTGCCAGCAGAGTAATTAGCGGGAGCTCCTACGAGCAGTACTTC

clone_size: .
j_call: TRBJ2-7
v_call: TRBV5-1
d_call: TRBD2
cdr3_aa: CASSLDGLAFYEQYF
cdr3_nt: TGCGCCAGCAGCTTGGACGGACTAGCTTTCTACGAGCAGTACTTC

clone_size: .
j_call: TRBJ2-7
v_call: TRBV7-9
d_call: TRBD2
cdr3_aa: CASSLESGIWYEQYF
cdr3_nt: TGTGCCAGCAGCTTAGAGAGCGGGATCTGGTACGAGCAGTACTTC

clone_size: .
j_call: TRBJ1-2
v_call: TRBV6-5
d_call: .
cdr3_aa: CASSPQFPPNYGYTF
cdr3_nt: TGTGCCAGCAGTCCACAGTTCCCACCTAACTATGGCTACACCTTC

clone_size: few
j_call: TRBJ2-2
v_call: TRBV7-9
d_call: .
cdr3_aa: CASSLAGAGDTGELFF
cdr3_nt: TGTGCCAGCAGCTTAGCAGGGGCTGGGGACACCGGGGAGCTGTTTTTT

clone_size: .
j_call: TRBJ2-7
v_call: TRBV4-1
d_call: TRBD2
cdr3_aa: CASSQPGLPISYEQYF
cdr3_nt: TGCGCCAGCAGCCAGCCGGGACTACCCATCTCCTACGAGCAGTACTTC

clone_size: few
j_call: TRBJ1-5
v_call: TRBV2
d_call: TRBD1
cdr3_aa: CASRGVRGPFSNQPQHF
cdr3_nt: TGTGCCAGCAGGGGGGTCAGGGGGCCCTTTAGCAATCAGCCCCAGCATTTT

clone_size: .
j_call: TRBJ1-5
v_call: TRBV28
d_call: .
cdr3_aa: CASSLFRGSLPQHF
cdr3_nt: TGTGCCAGCAGTTTATTCAGGGGAAGTTTGCCCCAGCATTTT

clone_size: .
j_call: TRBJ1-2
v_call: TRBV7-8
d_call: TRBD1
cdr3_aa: CASSLAGRTGGNYGYTF
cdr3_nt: TGTGCCAGCAGCTTAGCAGGCAGGACAGGGGGGAACTATGGCTACACCTTC

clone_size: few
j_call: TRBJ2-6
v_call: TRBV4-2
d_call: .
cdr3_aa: CASSQDNSGANVLTF
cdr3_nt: TGTGCCAGCAGCCAAGACAACTCTGGGGCCAACGTCCTGACTTTC

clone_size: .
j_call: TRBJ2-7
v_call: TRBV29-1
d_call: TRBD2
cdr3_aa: CSVEEGGPGGEYEQYF
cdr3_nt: TGCAGCGTTGAAGAGGGCGGACCGGGGGGGGAGTACGAGCAGTACTTC

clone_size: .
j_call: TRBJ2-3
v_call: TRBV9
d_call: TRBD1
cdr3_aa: CASSPEGTGGSDTQYF
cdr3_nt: TGTGCCAGCAGCCCTGAAGGGACAGGGGGATCAGATACGCAGTATTTT

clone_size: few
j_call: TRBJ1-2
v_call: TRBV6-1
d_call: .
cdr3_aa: CASSPKPGHSFGYTF
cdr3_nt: TGTGCCAGCAGCCCCAAGCCGGGTCACTCGTTCGGCTACACCTTC

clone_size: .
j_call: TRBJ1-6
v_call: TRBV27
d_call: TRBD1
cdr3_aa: CASSLFPKRTGGRSPLHF
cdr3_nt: TGTGCCAGCAGTTTATTCCCGAAAAGGACAGGGGGGCGCTCACCCCTCCACTTT